This T cell receptor (beta chain) was recorded in a study of cytomegalovirus exposure and HLA in healthy donors. Researchers ran the PCR with 60 Vbeta and 13 Jbeta primers. Sequencing used immunoSEQ multiplex PCR; TCRdb keeps in-frame clones, though not all of them. The repertoire holds tens of thousands of clones, with around 80% as singletons. The germline V and J ends were trimmed by 8 bases and 9 bases, with 19 bases remaining between them. Germline loops: CDR1 MNHNS, CDR2 SASEGT. This CDR3 is built from 13 residues. The material sequenced was PBMCs. The chain has TRBV6-1 and TRBJ1-1, with a weak D call TRBD1 (6 bases). This sequence was found in a woman aged 30 to 39 in good health and CMV-seronegative. The CDR3 nucleotides read TGTGCCAGCGACGCCTGGACAGAAGCTAAAGCTTTCTTT. Residues: CASDAWTEAKAFF.